This TCR beta chain was sequenced for a study of CD8+ T cells in alopecia areata. Looking at the study overall: Each day, treated patients took oral tofacitinib twice, at 5 to 10 mg per dose. Severity among treated patients was scored by the percentage of scalp area affected.

Points on this clone: No antigen is known for it.

Sequencing used cDNA as its template, made by extracting RNA and reverse transcribing it. Method: immunoSEQ multiplex PCR; TCRdb's copy keeps in-frame clones and lacks some. This sample has roughly 120,000 clones, with 56% found just once. The J segment lost 13 bases and the V segment lost 5 bases, leaving 7 bases of the junction unmatched. Per germline, CDR1 GTSNPN and CDR2 SVGIG (reference sequence). This CDR3 has 13 residues. Study conclusions and caveats: The study found higher clonality in lesional than normal scalp, especially in alopecia totalis/universalis. Among the top 100, expanded CD8+ clones were significantly decreased by tofacitinib, as was scalp clonality.

The treatment is: oral pan-JAK inhibitor, 5-10 mg twice daily. The clonotype comes from a human donor with alopecia areata. The material sequenced was CD4+ T cells sorted from blood, taken at week 24, from a patient treated with tofacitinib. This chain links TRBV30 with TRBJ1-6, with TRBD1 identical over 11 bases. Written as DNA, the CDR3 is TGTGCCTGGGCCGAGGGGGACAGGGGGCCCCTCCACTTT. This gives the protein CAWAEGDRGPLHF.